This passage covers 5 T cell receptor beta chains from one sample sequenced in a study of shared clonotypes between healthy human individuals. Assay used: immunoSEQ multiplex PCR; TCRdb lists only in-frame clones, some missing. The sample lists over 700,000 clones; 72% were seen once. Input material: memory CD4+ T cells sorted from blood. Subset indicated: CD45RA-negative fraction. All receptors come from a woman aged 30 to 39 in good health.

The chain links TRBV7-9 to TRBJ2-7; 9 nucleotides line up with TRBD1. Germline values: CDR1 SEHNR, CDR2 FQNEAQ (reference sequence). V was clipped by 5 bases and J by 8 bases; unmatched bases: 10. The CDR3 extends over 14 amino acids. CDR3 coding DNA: TGTGCCAGCAGCAGCACAGGGGGCGGTTCGAAGCAGTACTTC. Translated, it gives CASSSTGGGSKQYF.

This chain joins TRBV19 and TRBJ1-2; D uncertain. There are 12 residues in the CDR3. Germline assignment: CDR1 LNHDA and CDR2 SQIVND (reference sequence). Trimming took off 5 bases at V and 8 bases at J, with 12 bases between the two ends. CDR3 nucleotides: TGTGCCAGTAGTCCCCGACCTGGAGGCTACACCTTC. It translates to CASSPRPGGYTF.

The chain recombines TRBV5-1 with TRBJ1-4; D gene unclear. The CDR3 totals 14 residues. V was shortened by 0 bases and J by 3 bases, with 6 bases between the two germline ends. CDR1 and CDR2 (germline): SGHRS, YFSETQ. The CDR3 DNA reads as TGCGCCAGCAGCTTGGGAGTGGCTAATGAAAAACTGTTTTTT. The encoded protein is CASSLGVANEKLFF. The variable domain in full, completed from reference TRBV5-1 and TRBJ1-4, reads KAGVTQTPRYLIKTRGQQVTLSCSPISGHRSVSWYQQTPGQGLQFLFEYFSETQRNKGNFPGRFSGRQFSNSRSEMNVSTLELGDSALYLCASSLGVANEKLFFGSGTQLSVL.

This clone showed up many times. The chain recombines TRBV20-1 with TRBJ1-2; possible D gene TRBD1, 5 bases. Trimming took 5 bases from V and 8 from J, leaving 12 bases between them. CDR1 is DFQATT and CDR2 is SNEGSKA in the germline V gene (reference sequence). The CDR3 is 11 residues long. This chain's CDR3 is CSAGKQVGYTF. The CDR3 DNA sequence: TGCAGTGCTGGCAAACAGGTGGGCTACACCTTC.

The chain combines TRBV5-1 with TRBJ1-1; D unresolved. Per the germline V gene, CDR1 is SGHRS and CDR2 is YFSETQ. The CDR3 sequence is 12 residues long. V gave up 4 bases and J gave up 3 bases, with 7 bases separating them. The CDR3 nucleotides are TGCGCCAGCAGCGTCGGAGACACTGAAGCTTTCTTT. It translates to CASSVGDTEAFF.